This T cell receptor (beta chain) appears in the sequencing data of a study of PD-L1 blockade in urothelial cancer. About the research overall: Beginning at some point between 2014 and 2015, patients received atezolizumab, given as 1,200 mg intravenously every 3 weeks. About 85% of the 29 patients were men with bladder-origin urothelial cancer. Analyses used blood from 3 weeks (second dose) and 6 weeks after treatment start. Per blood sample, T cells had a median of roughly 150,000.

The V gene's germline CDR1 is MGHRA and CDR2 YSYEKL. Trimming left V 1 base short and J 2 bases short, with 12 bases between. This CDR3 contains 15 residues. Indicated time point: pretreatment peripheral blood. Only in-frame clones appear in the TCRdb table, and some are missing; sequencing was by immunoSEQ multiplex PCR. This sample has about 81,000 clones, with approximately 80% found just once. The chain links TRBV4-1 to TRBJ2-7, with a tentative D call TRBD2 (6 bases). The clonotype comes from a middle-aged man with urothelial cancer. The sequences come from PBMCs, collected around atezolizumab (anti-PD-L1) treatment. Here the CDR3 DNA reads TGCGCCAGCAGCCAAGTCCCTTGGGGGGCCTACGAGCAGTACTTC. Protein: CASSQVPWGAYEQYF.